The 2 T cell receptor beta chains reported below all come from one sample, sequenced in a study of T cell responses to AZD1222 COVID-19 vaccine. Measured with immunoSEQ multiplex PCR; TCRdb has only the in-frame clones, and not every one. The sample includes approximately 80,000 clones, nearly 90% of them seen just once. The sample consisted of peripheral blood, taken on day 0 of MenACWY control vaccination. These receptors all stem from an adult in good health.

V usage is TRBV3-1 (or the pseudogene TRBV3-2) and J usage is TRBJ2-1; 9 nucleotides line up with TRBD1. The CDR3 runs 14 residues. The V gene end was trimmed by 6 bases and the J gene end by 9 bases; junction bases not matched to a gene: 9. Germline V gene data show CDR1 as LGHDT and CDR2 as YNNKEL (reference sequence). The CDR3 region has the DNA TGTGCCAGCAGACCGGGACAGGGACACTGTGAGCAGTTCTTC. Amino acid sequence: CASRPGQGHCEQFF.

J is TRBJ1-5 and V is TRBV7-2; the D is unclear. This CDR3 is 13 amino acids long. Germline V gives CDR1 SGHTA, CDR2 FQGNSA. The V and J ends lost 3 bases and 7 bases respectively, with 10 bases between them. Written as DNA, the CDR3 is TGTGCCAGCAGCTTTCTGGTTGGCCAGCCCCAGCATTTT. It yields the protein CASSFLVGQPQHF. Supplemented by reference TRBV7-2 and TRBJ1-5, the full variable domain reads GAGVSQSPSNKVTEKGKDVELRCDPISGHTALYWYRQSLGQGLEFLIYFQGNSAPDKSGLPSDRFSAERTGGSVSTLTIQRTQQEDSAVYLCASSFLVGQPQHFGDGTRLSIL.